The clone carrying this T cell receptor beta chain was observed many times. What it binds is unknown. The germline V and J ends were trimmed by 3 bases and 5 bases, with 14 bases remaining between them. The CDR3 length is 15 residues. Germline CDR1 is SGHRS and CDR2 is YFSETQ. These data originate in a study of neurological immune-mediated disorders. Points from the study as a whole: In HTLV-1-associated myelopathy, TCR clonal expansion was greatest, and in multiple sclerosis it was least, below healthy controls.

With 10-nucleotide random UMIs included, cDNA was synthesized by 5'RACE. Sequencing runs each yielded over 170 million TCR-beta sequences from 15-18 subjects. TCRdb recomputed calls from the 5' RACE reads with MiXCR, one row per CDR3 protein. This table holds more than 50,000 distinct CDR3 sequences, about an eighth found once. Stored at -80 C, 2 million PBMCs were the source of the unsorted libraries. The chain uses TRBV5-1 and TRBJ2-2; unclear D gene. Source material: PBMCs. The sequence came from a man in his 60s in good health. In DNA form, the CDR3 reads TGCGCCAGCAGCTCCACCTTCGGACGGACCGGGGAGCTGTTTTTT. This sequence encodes CASSSTFGRTGELFF.